The clone carrying this TCR beta chain appeared a few times. The sample originates from a study of PD-1 blockade in classical Hodgkin lymphoma. Libraries were prepared by immunoSEQ multiplex PCR; TCRdb keeps only in-frame clonotypes and omits some of them. Found here are about 21,000 clones, 76% of them singletons; the top ten hold 20%. Time point indicated: cycle 4 day 1 (C4D1), after more than five weeks of nivolumab. Autologous stem cell transplantation was followed by relapse in every patient, and brentuximab vedotin exposure varied. The sample was peripheral blood mononuclear cells (PBMCs), taken before the fourth cycle of nivolumab. The clonotype comes from a human donor with classical Hodgkin lymphoma.

The CDR3 DNA reads as TGTGCCAGCAGTTACGGGACAGGGATGGGGACCCAGTACTTC. Translated, it gives CASSYGTGMGTQYF. The genes are TRBV6-6 and TRBJ2-5; 9 nucleotides agree with TRBD1. CDR1 MNHNY and CDR2 SVGAGI come from the germline V gene (reference sequence). The CDR3 contains 14 residues. V shed 2 bases, J shed 7 bases, and the junction held 5 bases outside the gene matches.